The T cell receptor beta chain described here comes from a study of sequential checkpoint blockade in melanoma. Study in general: Arm A got nivolumab then ipilimumab; arm B the reverse, 1:1. After both sequences, patients received maintenance nivolumab.

Treatment here: randomized to nivolumab then ipilimumab (arm A) or the reverse (arm B). None of the patients previously received DNA-damaging chemotherapy. Sorted cells were live CD3+CD8+, lacking CD19 and CD56, from PBMCs. The method was immunoSEQ multiplex PCR; TCRdb's version includes in-frame clones alone and lacks a portion of them. The sample carries 18,000 or so clones, under 80% recorded once. The sample here was CD8+ T cells sorted from blood (inferred from file names), taken from a patient given nivolumab and ipilimumab in sequence. This TCR was recovered from a human donor with melanoma.

The CDR3 bases are TGTGCCAGCAGTGGGACCGCGACCGGGGCTGAAGCTTTCTTT. Its protein is CASSGTATGAEAFF. This rearrangement joins TRBV6-1 to TRBJ1-1; D unclear. In germline, CDR1 is MNHNS, CDR2 SASEGT. The CDR3 spans 14 residues. V lost 4 bases and J 6 bases, leaving 15 bases between the germline ends.